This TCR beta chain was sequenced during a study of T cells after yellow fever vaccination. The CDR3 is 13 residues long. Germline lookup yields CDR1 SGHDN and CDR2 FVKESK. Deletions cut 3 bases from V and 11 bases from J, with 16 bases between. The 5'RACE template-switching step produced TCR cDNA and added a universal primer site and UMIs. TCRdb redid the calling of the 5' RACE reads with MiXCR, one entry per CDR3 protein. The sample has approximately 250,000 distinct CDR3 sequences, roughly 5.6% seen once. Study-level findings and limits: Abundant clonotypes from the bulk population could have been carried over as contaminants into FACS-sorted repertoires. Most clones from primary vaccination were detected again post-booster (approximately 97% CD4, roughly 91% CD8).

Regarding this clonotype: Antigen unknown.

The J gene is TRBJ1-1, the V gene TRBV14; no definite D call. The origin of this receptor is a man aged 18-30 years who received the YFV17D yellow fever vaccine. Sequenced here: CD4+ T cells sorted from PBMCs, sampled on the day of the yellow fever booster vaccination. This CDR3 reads CASSQRVRSGAFF. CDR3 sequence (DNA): TGTGCCAGCAGCCAGAGGGTCAGGAGTGGTGCTTTCTTT.